The present T cell receptor (beta chain) was sequenced within a study of T cell repertoires in cytomegalovirus infection. Study context: Matching HLA type, along with CMV infection, was indicated by public TCR beta signatures. Overall study results and limits: HLA-C-restricted CMV clonotypes gave the most frequent clonotype in two of eight donors.

CDR1 and CDR2 (germline): SGHVS, FNYEAQ. This CDR3 is 16 amino acids long. V shed 5 bases, J shed 2 bases, and the junction held 8 bases outside the gene matches. TCRdb re-derived calls from the reads in MiXCR, one entry per CDR3 protein. The sample includes approximately 310,000 distinct CDR3 sequences, about 25% of them seen just once. This clonotype was detected ten times or more. What it binds is unknown. The sequence was collected from a human donor in good health (CMV status not recorded). Some clones in this sample may be carry-over from other donors' samples. The sequencing here drew on cultured PBMCs, taken from culture after CMV antigen stimulation. J is TRBJ2-2 and V is TRBV7-6, with 7 bases aligning to TRBD1. The CDR3 nucleotides read TGTGCCAGCAGCCCCCACAGGGGCCCTAACACCGGGGAGCTGTTTTTT. It specifies CASSPHRGPNTGELFF.